Here is one TCR beta chain with its context. Assay used: immunoSEQ multiplex PCR; TCRdb lists only in-frame clones, some missing. The sample gives 80,000 to 100,000 clones, roughly nine tenths of which show up once; 1.8% is in the top ten. The source of the sample is a study of blood T cell repertoires in COVID-19. The germline V gene encodes CDR1 SEHNR and CDR2 FQNEAQ (reference sequence). This CDR3 has 17 residues. Trimming stripped 0 bases from V and 4 bases from J, with 15 bases between. V is TRBV7-9 and J is TRBJ2-2; D is possibly TRBD1 (7 bases). This TCR was recovered from a human donor with active COVID-19. The donor label of this sample is uncertain. Sequencing input: peripheral blood. The CDR3: CASSLARSQGGTGELFF. The CDR3 nucleotides are TGTGCCAGCAGCTTAGCGCGATCGCAGGGGGGCACCGGGGAGCTGTTTTTT.